These 23 T cell receptor beta chains originate from one sample sequenced in a study of blood T cell repertoires in COVID-19. Clones were sequenced by immunoSEQ multiplex PCR, and TCRdb holds only the in-frame ones, with some missing. The data show about 230,000 clones, 85% to 90% seen once. The sequenced sample was PBMCs or T cells enriched from blood (not recorded which). Every receptor here comes from a woman in her 50s in a cohort exposed to, infected with or recovered from COVID-19 (not recorded which).

V usage is TRBV4-2 and J usage is TRBJ1-1; no definite D call. The germline V gene has CDR1 LGHNA and CDR2 YNFKEQ. This CDR3 comprises 13 residues. V was clipped by 2 bases and J by 8 bases, with 12 bases between them. CDR3 bases: TGTGCCAGCAGCCAAAGAATGGCGGCCGAAGCTTTCTTT. Residues: CASSQRMAAEAFF.

V gene TRBV7-3 combines with J gene TRBJ2-3; TRBD2 matches at 8 bases. Germline CDR1 is SGHTA and CDR2 is FQGTGA. Trimming removed 4 bases from V and 1 base from J; junction bases left unmatched: 4. The CDR3 totals 15 residues. The chain's CDR3 is CASSWRGARTDTQYF. The CDR3 bases are TGTGCCAGCAGCTGGCGGGGGGCACGCACAGATACGCAGTATTTT.

This clone came up once. This rearrangement joins TRBV4-1 to TRBJ2-3; 7 bases match TRBD1. CDR3 size: 15 residues. V trimming: 4 bases; J trimming: 3 bases; junction bases outside the gene matches: 7. From germline, CDR1 is MGHRA and CDR2 YSYEKL. CDR3 in DNA: TGCGCCAGCAGCCGTACAGGGGTAGGGACAGATACGCAGTATTTT. This codes for CASSRTGVGTDTQYF.

The gene calls are TRBV5-4 and TRBJ2-1; 8 bases line up with TRBD1. CDR3 length: 13 residues. Germline lookup yields CDR1 SGHNT and CDR2 YYREEE (reference sequence). The ends lost 4 bases at V and 12 bases at J; junction bases unmatched: 9. The CDR3 region is CASSPRGGTGQFF. The CDR3 coding sequence is TGTGCCAGCAGCCCACGAGGGGGGACAGGGCAGTTCTTC.

V is TRBV10-2 and J is TRBJ1-2, with a possible D match to TRBD1 (5 bases). Looked up from germline, CDR1 is WSHSY and CDR2 is SAAADI. The CDR3 length is 13 residues. Deletions cut 8 bases from V and 1 base from J, with 11 bases between. The chain's CDR3 is CASRRDSNYGYTF. DNA of the CDR3: TGCGCCAGCCGAAGAGACAGTAACTATGGCTACACCTTC.

The chain is built from TRBV5-1 and TRBJ1-4; 7 bases align to TRBD1. The junction had 6 bases not matched to a gene; V was cut back by 5 bases and J by 5 bases. The CDR3 loop spans 14 amino acids. Per germline, CDR1 SGHRS and CDR2 YFSETQ. The CDR3 sequence is CASSQRTGNEKLFF. CDR3 nucleotide sequence: TGCGCCAGCAGTCAAAGGACAGGCAATGAAAAACTGTTTTTT.

This clone was picked up one time. This rearrangement joins TRBV7-2 to TRBJ2-7; 7 nucleotides line up with TRBD2. CDR3 size: 14 residues. The germline V gene encodes CDR1 SGHTA and CDR2 FQGNSA. V gave up 1 base and J gave up 6 bases; unmatched junction bases: 6. CDR3 DNA: TGTGCCAGCAGCTTAGGGGGAGGGGTGCGCGAGCAGTACTTC. Amino acid sequence: CASSLGGGVREQYF.

The rearrangement joins TRBV2 to TRBJ1-2, with 7 bases that match TRBD1. V lost 6 bases and J lost 0; bases outside the gene matches: 1. CDR1 and CDR2 (germline): SNHLY, FYNNEI. The CDR3 loop spans 13 amino acids. CDR3 DNA sequence: TGTGCCAGCAGGGGGACAGCTAACTATGGCTACACCTTC. Translation: CASRGTANYGYTF.

CDR3 nucleotide sequence: TGTGCCAGCAGCCAAGATCAACTCAGGGTCACCGGGGAGCTGTTTTTT. Protein product: CASSQDQLRVTGELFF. V is TRBV3-1 (or the pseudogene TRBV3-2) and J is TRBJ2-2, with D possibly being TRBD1 (5 bases). Trimming stripped 0 bases from V and 4 bases from J, with 12 bases between. The CDR3 length is 16 residues. Per germline, CDR1 LGHDT and CDR2 YNNKEL (reference sequence).

The CDR3 here is CASSDRQAGGSYNEQFF. The CDR3 region has the DNA TGTGCCAGTAGTGACAGACAGGCGGGCGGATCCTACAATGAGCAGTTCTTC. The chain combines TRBV19 with TRBJ2-1; the D gene is possibly TRBD1 (6 bases). The length of the CDR3 is 17 residues. The germline gives CDR1 LNHDA, CDR2 SQIVND (reference sequence). V lost 5 bases and J 1 base, leaving 18 bases between the germline ends.

CDR3 in DNA: TGCGCCAGCAGCCAAGATTACGCGGATTCTGGAAACACCATATATTTT. As protein: CASSQDYADSGNTIYF. The chain links TRBV4-3 to TRBJ1-3, with D hard to call. Germline CDR1 LGHNA, CDR2 YSLEER. Trimming shortened V by 0 bases and J by 1 base, and 10 bases separated the two germline ends. The CDR3 consists of 16 residues.

J is TRBJ1-1 and V is TRBV19, with 8 bases identical to TRBD1. CDR1 is LNHDA and CDR2 is SQIVND in the germline V gene (reference sequence). The CDR3 runs 15 residues. The V and J ends lost 4 bases and 3 bases, in that order; junction bases with no gene match: 7. In DNA, the CDR3 is TGTGCCAGTAGTAGAGGACAGGGTGGGCACACTGAAGCTTTCTTT. This encodes CASSRGQGGHTEAFF.

This clone has only a few counts. The chain joins TRBV14 to TRBJ2-7; TRBD1 matches at 7 bases. V was clipped by 4 bases and J by 4 bases; unmatched bases: 7. Germline lookup yields CDR1 SGHDN and CDR2 FVKESK. There are 14 residues in the CDR3. This CDR3 is CASSLSGQKYEQYF. CDR3 DNA sequence: TGTGCCAGCAGCCTATCGGGACAGAAATACGAGCAGTACTTC.

The rearrangement links TRBV6-5 to TRBJ1-5; TRBD1 might be the D (5 bases). The germline gives CDR1 MNHEY, CDR2 SVGAGI. Trimming took 6 bases from V and 5 from J, leaving 17 bases between them. The CDR3 contains 15 residues. CDR3 in DNA: TGTGCCAGCAGGAAAGACAGCGGGGGTTATCAGCCCCAGCATTTT. It translates to CASRKDSGGYQPQHF.

The gene calls are TRBV3-1 (or the pseudogene TRBV3-2) and TRBJ2-1; 7 nucleotides agree with TRBD1. Germline CDR1 reads LGHDT; CDR2 reads YNNKEL (reference sequence). The CDR3 has 13 residues. The V segment lost 0 bases and the J segment 8 bases; nucleotides outside the gene matches: 1. As DNA, the CDR3 is TGTGCCAGCAGCCAAGATGACAGGGATGAGCAGTTCTTC. The encoded protein is CASSQDDRDEQFF.

This chain uses TRBV5-1 with TRBJ1-2; TRBD1 agrees at 7 bases. J was trimmed by 6 bases and V by 5 bases; bases with no gene match: 7. The CDR3 extends over 13 amino acids. Germline V gene data show CDR1 as SGHRS and CDR2 as YFSETQ. The CDR3 DNA reads TGCGCCAGCAGACTGGGGACAGATGATGGCTACACCTTC. Translated: CASRLGTDDGYTF.

J is TRBJ1-1 and V is TRBV6-5, with D uncertain. The germline CDR1 and CDR2 sequences are MNHEY and SVGAGI. CDR3 size: 13 residues. Trimming shortened V by 2 bases and J by 6 bases, and 10 bases separated the two germline ends. The CDR3 sequence is CASSYTRGSEAFF. The CDR3 DNA sequence: TGTGCCAGCAGTTACACCCGAGGTTCTGAAGCTTTCTTT.

The J gene is TRBJ1-3, the V gene TRBV5-5; 7 nucleotides agree with TRBD1. Germline loops: CDR1 SGHKS, CDR2 YYEKEE (reference sequence). The CDR3 has 16 residues. V lost 0 bases, J lost 3 bases, and 6 bases stayed unmatched. The CDR3 DNA reads TGTGCCAGCAGCTTGGAACAGGGGTTTGTTGGAAACACCATATATTTT. Residues: CASSLEQGFVGNTIYF.

There are a few counts of this clone. The chain couples TRBV4-1 to TRBJ2-1, with 9 bases that match TRBD2. V lost 1 base, J lost 6 bases, and 7 bases stayed unmatched. Per the germline V gene, CDR1 is MGHRA and CDR2 is YSYEKL. CDR3 length: 16 amino acids. This chain's CDR3 is CASSQGRGGRFNEQFF. The CDR3 region has the DNA TGCGCCAGCAGCCAAGGGCGGGGGGGCCGGTTCAATGAGCAGTTCTTC.

CDR3 nucleotide sequence: TGTGCCAGCAGCTCCTCTCTTGGGGACAGACTTGCTTTCTTT. Amino acids: CASSSSLGDRLAFF. V is TRBV5-6 and J is TRBJ1-1; 7 bases match TRBD1. The germline CDR1 and CDR2 sequences are SGHDT and YYEEEE. This CDR3 region has 14 residues. The J segment lost 11 bases and the V segment lost 3 bases, leaving 13 bases of the junction unmatched.

This chain links TRBV20-1 with TRBJ1-6, with D tentatively TRBD1 (5 bases). The CDR3 runs 15 residues. V gave up 3 bases and J gave up 7 bases, with 16 bases separating them. CDR1 and CDR2 from the germline V gene are DFQATT and SNEGSKA (reference sequence). The CDR3 nucleotides read TGCAGTGCTAGTAATGCAGGGAGGGACAATTCACCCCTCCACTTT. Its translation: CSASNAGRDNSPLHF.

This clone has only one observation. The chain carries TRBV18 and TRBJ2-1; the D is unclear. Between the trimmed V and J ends, which lost 6 bases and 1 base, there was a span of 7 bases. CDR3 length: 13 amino acids. The germline gives CDR1 KGHSH, CDR2 LQKENI. CDR3 sequence (DNA): TGTGCCAGCTCGACCGGGTCCTACAATGAGCAGTTCTTC. Translating it yields CASSTGSYNEQFF.

The table lists this clone with a few counts. The chain has TRBV18 and TRBJ1-6; the D is unclear. This CDR3 contains 14 residues. Germline loops: CDR1 KGHSH, CDR2 LQKENI. Trimming took off 3 bases at V and 0 bases at J, with 3 bases between the two ends. As DNA, the CDR3 is TGTGCCAGCTCACCGAGCTCCTATAATTCACCCCTCCACTTT. The encoded protein is CASSPSSYNSPLHF.